The 14 T cell receptor beta chains presented below share a single source sample, sequenced in a study of blood T cell repertoires in COVID-19. The assay was immunoSEQ multiplex PCR, and TCRdb's table has in-frame clones only and misses some. Of approximately 260,000 clones detected, about 86% appear once; the ten largest clones hold 3.5% to 4%. The material sequenced was peripheral blood. These receptors came from a man aged 18 to 29 with active or convalescent COVID-19.

This chain links TRBV24-1 with TRBJ1-2; D remains unclear. Germline V CDR1 and CDR2: KGHDR, SFDVKD. The CDR3 extends over 13 amino acids. V was pared by 3 bases and J by 3 bases, with 7 bases between. DNA of the CDR3: TGTGCCACCAGTGATGCGGGCCACTATGGCTACACCTTC. It is translated as CATSDAGHYGYTF.

This chain uses TRBV3-1 (or the pseudogene TRBV3-2) with TRBJ1-2, with 7 positions matching TRBD1. This CDR3 has 14 residues. J gave up 6 bases and V 4 bases, and 8 bases lay outside the gene matches. Germline CDR1 and CDR2: LGHDT and YNNKEL (reference sequence). The CDR3 loop is CASSPTDREDGYTF. In DNA form, the CDR3 reads TGTGCCAGCAGCCCAACAGACAGGGAGGATGGCTACACCTTC.

The chain has TRBV12-3 or TRBV12-4 and TRBJ2-1, with a tentative D call TRBD2 (5 bases). Trimming removed 6 bases from V and 5 bases from J, with 11 bases in between. The CDR3 has 13 amino acids. The CDR3 nucleotides read TGTGCCAGCAGCCAAGACGGGGACAATGAGCAGTTCTTC. It codes for CASSQDGDNEQFF.

CDR3 loop: CASSLEQLISPQHF. The CDR3 region has the DNA TGTGCCAGCAGCTTAGAACAGCTAATCAGCCCCCAGCATTTT. This sequence joins TRBV7-6 and TRBJ1-5; D gene uncertain. Trimming cost V 1 base and J 10 bases, with 14 bases left between them. Germline V gene lookup returns CDR1 SGHVS and CDR2 FNYEAQ. The CDR3 is made up of 14 amino acids.

The chain joins TRBV11-2 to TRBJ2-7; D remains ambiguous. The CDR3 loop spans 13 amino acids. Deletions cut 3 bases from V and 0 bases from J, with 6 bases between. CDR1 SGHAT and CDR2 FQNNGV come from the germline V gene. The CDR3 sequence is CASSFSLSYEQYF. CDR3 DNA sequence: TGTGCCAGCAGCTTCTCCCTCTCCTACGAGCAGTACTTC.

This clone was seen only a few times. The rearrangement uses TRBV5-5 and TRBJ1-4; 9 bases are a match to TRBD1. In germline, CDR1 is SGHKS, CDR2 YYEKEE (reference sequence). Trimming took 4 bases from V and 5 from J; bases not matched to a gene: 9. The CDR3 sequence is 16 residues long. CDR3 protein: CASSKTGTGKNEKLFF. As DNA, the CDR3 is TGTGCCAGCAGCAAAACCGGGACAGGGAAAAATGAAAAACTGTTTTTT. The whole variable domain, remainder taken from reference TRBV5-5 and TRBJ1-4, is DAGVTQSPTHLIKTRGQQVTLRCSPISGHKSVSWYQQVLGQGPQFIFQYYEKEERGRGNFPDRFSARQFPNYSSELNVNALLLGDSALYLCASSKTGTGKNEKLFFGSGTQLSVL.

J is TRBJ2-7 and V is TRBV6-5, with D maybe TRBD1 (8 bases). The CDR3 covers 15 residues. CDR1 MNHEY and CDR2 SVGAGI come from the germline V gene. V lost 2 bases and J 0 bases, leaving 11 bases between the germline ends. Here the CDR3 reads CASSYNRGGSYEQYF. CDR3 nucleotide sequence: TGTGCCAGCAGTTACAACAGGGGGGGCTCCTACGAGCAGTACTTC.

This chain uses TRBV5-8 with TRBJ2-2; perhaps TRBD1 as D (6 bases). V was clipped by 4 bases and J by 6 bases, with 13 bases between them. The CDR3 is 14 amino acids. Germline V gene sequence: CDR1 SGHTS, CDR2 YDEGEE. In nucleotides, the CDR3 is TGTGCCAGCAGCGGACGGTGGGGGCCCGGGGAGCTGTTTTTT. Its translation is CASSGRWGPGELFF.

The chain carries TRBV9 and TRBJ1-6; possibly TRBD1 for D (5 bases). The germline V gene encodes CDR1 SGDLS and CDR2 YYNGEE. The CDR3 is made up of 15 amino acids. Trimming stripped 4 bases from V and 7 bases from J, with 15 bases between. This CDR3 reads CASSPTWGGNSPLHF. In DNA form, the CDR3 reads TGTGCCAGCAGCCCCACCTGGGGGGGGAATTCACCCCTCCACTTT.

V is TRBV9 and J is TRBJ2-7; no firm D call. In germline, CDR1 is SGDLS, CDR2 YYNGEE. The germline V and J ends were trimmed by 0 bases and 0 bases, with 10 bases remaining between them. This CDR3 region has 15 residues. The CDR3: CASSVAAESSYEQYF. Written as DNA, the CDR3 is TGTGCCAGCAGCGTAGCGGCGGAGAGCTCCTACGAGCAGTACTTC.

CDR3 sequence: CASSLVDHPNQPQHF. CDR3 in DNA: TGTGCCAGCAGCTTAGTAGATCACCCCAATCAGCCCCAGCATTTT. V and J are TRBV7-2 and TRBJ1-5; D gene uncertain. There are 15 residues in the CDR3. Germline V gene lookup returns CDR1 SGHTA and CDR2 FQGNSA. The V end was cut by 1 base, the J end by 3 bases, with 10 bases between.

This chain connects TRBV5-1 to TRBJ2-6; D perhaps matches TRBD1 (5 bases). The CDR3 sequence is 14 residues long. V lost 3 bases and J lost 6, with 10 bases in between. CDR1 is SGHRS and CDR2 is YFSETQ in the germline V gene. The CDR3 DNA sequence: TGCGCCAGCAGCTACCCCAGGGAGGCCAACGTCCTGACTTTC. Translated: CASSYPREANVLTF.

V and J are TRBV7-2 and TRBJ2-7, with 8 bases that match TRBD2. The germline CDR1 and CDR2 sequences are SGHTA and FQGNSA. Unmatched junction bases numbered 8, after V lost 4 bases and J lost 3 bases. The CDR3 is made up of 15 amino acids. The CDR3 sequence is CASSSVGTRFYEQYF. CDR3 bases: TGTGCCAGCAGCTCAGTCGGGACTAGATTCTACGAGCAGTACTTC.

The V gene is TRBV5-1, the J gene TRBJ2-5, with 7 bases identical to TRBD2. Per the germline V gene, CDR1 is SGHRS and CDR2 is YFSETQ. The CDR3 consists of 17 residues. V lost 0 bases and J lost 4; bases outside the gene matches: 12. Here the CDR3 DNA reads TGCGCCAGCAGCTTGGGAGGTCTTAGCGGGTTCGGAGAGACCCAGTACTTC. Its protein product is CASSLGGLSGFGETQYF.